Shown below are 21 T cell receptor beta chains from a single sample sequenced in a study of Ad26.COV2.S vaccination and SARS-CoV-2 variants. TCRdb keeps only in-frame clones here, not all; method: immunoSEQ multiplex PCR. The sample records about 400,000 clones, 89% being singletons. Regarding treatment: roughly 19 received Ad26.COV2.S at low or high dose, single or two shots; 5 received placebo; per-sample allocation not given. The study sampled participants on day 63 after the first vaccine or placebo injection. The sample in question was peripheral blood, obtained in a trial of Ad26.COV2.S vaccine versus placebo. Receptors were obtained from a person aged 18-60 years who received the Ad26.COV2.S COVID-19 vaccine or a placebo.

As concerns this clone: A much larger clonotype is one base distant, so this may be a read error. The same CDR3 is also encoded by other DNA sequences in this sample. The genes are TRBV3-1 (or the pseudogene TRBV3-2) and TRBJ1-2; the D is unclear. This CDR3 spans 14 amino acids. The V gene's germline CDR1 is LGHDT and CDR2 YNNKEL (reference sequence). For the CDR3, the DNA is TGTGCCAGCAGCCTTGACTCCGGGAACTATGGCTACACTTTC. Its translation is CASSLDSGNYGYTF.

The chain recombines TRBV24-1 with TRBJ2-5; perhaps TRBD2 as D (7 bases). Trimming left V 0 bases short and J 4 bases short, with 8 bases between. Germline lookup yields CDR1 KGHDR and CDR2 SFDVKD. The CDR3 is 14 residues long. This chain's CDR3 is CATSDLGGAETQYF. CDR3 DNA sequence: TGTGCCACCAGTGATTTGGGGGGGGCAGAGACCCAGTACTTC.

This clone has a single count. The V call is TRBV6-5, the J call TRBJ2-1, with D perhaps TRBD2 (6 bases). There are 14 residues in the CDR3. Trimming pared 2 bases from V and 12 bases from J, leaving 17 bases between. CDR1 MNHEY and CDR2 SVGAGI come from the germline V gene. CDR3 nucleotide sequence: TGTGCCAGCAGTTACACGGCAGGAGGGGCAGGGCAGTTCTTC. This gives the protein CASSYTAGGAGQFF.

The V gene is TRBV5-1, the J gene TRBJ2-7, with 7 nucleotides matching TRBD2. This CDR3 spans 15 amino acids. The germline V gene encodes CDR1 SGHRS and CDR2 YFSETQ. The ends lost 3 bases at V and 6 bases at J; junction bases unmatched: 12. CDR3 DNA: TGCGCCAGCAGCTCCTCAGTCCGCGGGAGTCGCGAGCAGTACTTC. This gives the protein CASSSSVRGSREQYF.

In regard to this clone: At one end the junction does not follow the germline gene, possibly because of a read error. The chain employs TRBV9 and TRBJ1-2; 9 bases align to TRBD1. The CDR3 extends over 15 amino acids. CDR1 is SGDLS and CDR2 is YYNGEE in the germline V gene. The CDR3 sequence: CASSDLGTGSYGHTF. CDR3 DNA: TGTGCCAGCAGCGACCTCGGGACAGGGTCATATGGCCACACCTTC.

V usage is TRBV19 and J usage is TRBJ2-1; possibly TRBD2 for D (6 bases). There are 15 residues in the CDR3. Germline V lookup: CDR1 LNHDA, CDR2 SQIVND (reference sequence). The V gene lost 7 bases and the J gene lost 9 bases, with 22 bases spanning the gap. CDR3 amino acids: CASTPLAGDPGEQFF. The CDR3 nucleotides read TGTGCCAGTACTCCACTAGCCGGAGATCCGGGTGAGCAGTTCTTC.

The chain joins TRBV18 to TRBJ2-1, with TRBD2 matching 11 bases. Germline V lookup: CDR1 KGHSH, CDR2 LQKENI. The CDR3 has 16 amino acids. The junction had 5 bases not matched to a gene; V was cut back by 2 bases and J by 5 bases. Written as DNA, the CDR3 is TGTGCCAGCTCACCAGGGGTAGCGGGAGGGAACAATGAGCAGTTCTTC. Its protein is CASSPGVAGGNNEQFF. The variable domain in full, completed from reference TRBV18 and TRBJ2-1, reads NAGVMQNPRHLVRRRGQEARLRCSPMKGHSHVYWYRQLPEEGLKFMVYLQKENIIDESGMPKERFSAEFPKEGPSILRIQQVVRGDSAAYFCASSPGVAGGNNEQFFGPGTRLTVL.

This sequence joins TRBV7-6 and TRBJ1-5; 7 nucleotides agree with TRBD1. This CDR3 region has 18 residues. After removal of 1 base from V and 0 bases from J, the junction contained 9 bases not matched to a gene. Germline V CDR1 and CDR2: SGHVS, FNYEAQ. Written as DNA, the CDR3 is TGTGCCAGCAGCTTAGAGGCCCCCGGGACAGATAGCAATCAGCCCCAGCATTTT. Translated, it gives CASSLEAPGTDSNQPQHF.

The V and J genes are TRBV30 and TRBJ1-2, with D hard to call. CDR3 size: 14 residues. Trimming took off 3 bases at V and 2 bases at J, with 13 bases between the two ends. CDR1 is GTSNPN, CDR2 SVGIG, per germline (reference sequence). Here the CDR3 DNA reads TGTGCCTGGAGGGGGATTGGAGACAACTATGGCTACACCTTC. It specifies CAWRGIGDNYGYTF.

The chain couples TRBV6-5 to TRBJ1-1; no clear D gene. This CDR3 spans 13 amino acids. Trimming removed 7 bases from V and 6 bases from J, with 15 bases in between. In germline, CDR1 is MNHEY, CDR2 SVGAGI. The CDR3 bases are TGTGCCAGCATGGGAGGGCGGGTGGCTGAAGCTTTCTTT. Protein product: CASMGGRVAEAFF.

The chain joins TRBV6-1 to TRBJ2-3, with TRBD2 identical over 10 bases. In germline, CDR1 is MNHNS, CDR2 SASEGT. The CDR3 is made up of 17 amino acids. J lost 8 bases, V lost 0 bases, and 11 bases had no gene match. CDR3 in amino acids: CASSEAYWPSGSGTQYF. In DNA form, the CDR3 reads TGTGCCAGCAGTGAAGCTTATTGGCCTAGCGGGAGCGGTACGCAGTATTTT.

This clone occurred once. The CDR3 sequence is CASSSPVRGLEADTQYF. CDR3 DNA: TGTGCCAGCAGCTCCCCGGTTAGAGGTCTGGAAGCAGATACGCAGTATTTT. The gene calls are TRBV5-4 and TRBJ2-3; D ambiguous. Germline CDR1 SGHNT, CDR2 YYREEE (reference sequence). The CDR3 loop spans 17 amino acids. V was trimmed by 3 bases and J by 4 bases, leaving 21 bases between them. Combining the CDR3 with reference TRBV5-4 and TRBJ2-3 gives the whole variable domain ETGVTQSPTHLIKTRGQQVTLRCSSQSGHNTVSWYQQALGQGPQFIFQYYREEENGRGNFPPRFSGLQFPNYSSELNVNALELDDSALYLCASSSPVRGLEADTQYFGPGTRLTVL.

CDR3 nucleotides: TGTGCCAGCAGCGTAGGGGGGACACCTCTGGATACGCAGTATTTT. Translated: CASSVGGTPLDTQYF. The chain carries TRBV9 and TRBJ2-3; maybe TRBD1 (6 bases). Trimming stripped 0 bases from V and 6 bases from J, with 14 bases between. The germline CDR1 and CDR2 sequences are SGDLS and YYNGEE. The CDR3 totals 15 residues.

V usage is TRBV5-5 and J usage is TRBJ2-3; D is perhaps TRBD2 (6 bases). The CDR3 is 15 amino acids. CDR1 SGHKS and CDR2 YYEKEE come from the germline V gene (reference sequence). Trimming pared 3 bases from V and 6 bases from J, leaving 17 bases between. The chain's CDR3 is CASSSQQTSVDTQYF. The CDR3 region has the DNA TGTGCCAGCAGCTCGCAACAGACTAGTGTGGATACGCAGTATTTT. Full variable domain (missing parts from reference TRBV5-5 and TRBJ2-3): DAGVTQSPTHLIKTRGQQVTLRCSPISGHKSVSWYQQVLGQGPQFIFQYYEKEERGRGNFPDRFSARQFPNYSSELNVNALLLGDSALYLCASSSQQTSVDTQYFGPGTRLTVL.

The chain couples TRBV13 to TRBJ2-3; D is uncertain. Germline CDR1 PRHDT, CDR2 FYEKMQ (reference sequence). Between the trimmed V and J ends, which lost 2 bases and 3 bases, there was a span of 24 bases. CDR3 length: 19 residues. The CDR3 reads CASSLRPRVDRSRTDTQYF. CDR3 coding DNA: TGTGCCAGCAGCTTAAGACCCCGGGTCGACCGGTCTAGGACAGATACGCAGTATTTT.

The chain couples TRBV10-1 to TRBJ2-7; the match to TRBD2 covers 8 bases. This CDR3 is built from 12 residues. Germline V gene data show CDR1 as WNHNN and CDR2 as SYGVQD (reference sequence). V shed 8 bases, J shed 4 bases, and the junction held 4 bases outside the gene matches. DNA for the CDR3: TGCGCCAGCTCGAGCGGGGGTTACGAGCAGTACTTC. This gives the protein CASSSGGYEQYF.

This clone was found once. CDR3 loop: CASSPVEQGRSEQYF. The CDR3 region has the DNA TGTGCCAGCAGCCCAGTTGAACAGGGGCGGTCCGAGCAGTACTTC. V and J are TRBV3-1 (or the pseudogene TRBV3-2) and TRBJ2-7; 7 nucleotides match TRBD1. Germline-derived CDR1 and CDR2 are LGHDT and YNNKEL (reference sequence). V lost 4 bases and J lost 6; bases outside the gene matches: 12. The CDR3 is 15 residues long.

This sequence joins TRBV7-9 and TRBJ2-2; TRBD2 is a possible D gene (6 bases). The CDR3 sequence is 15 residues long. The V end lost 5 bases, the J end lost 1 base, and 11 bases lay between the germline ends. Germline V gene sequence: CDR1 SEHNR, CDR2 FQNEAQ (reference sequence). The CDR3 here is CASSQSGQNTGELFF. For the CDR3, the DNA is TGTGCCAGCAGCCAAAGCGGGCAGAACACCGGGGAGCTGTTTTTT.

The V call is TRBV7-6, the J call TRBJ2-7; 14 nucleotides agree with TRBD2. CDR3 length: 15 amino acids. Germline V gene sequence: CDR1 SGHVS, CDR2 FNYEAQ. V was pared by 6 bases and J by 11 bases, with 12 bases of the junction left unmatched. CDR3 sequence (DNA): TGTGCCAGCAGAACCCGTCGACTAGCGGGAGGGCGGGAGTACTTC. It yields the protein CASRTRRLAGGREYF. Based on the CDR3 plus reference TRBV7-6 and TRBJ2-7, the full variable domain is GAGVSQSPRYKVTKRGQDVALRCDPISGHVSLYWYRQALGQGPEFLTYFNYEAQQDKSGLPNDRFSAERPEGSISTLTIQRTEQRDSAMYRCASRTRRLAGGREYFGPGTRLTVT.

As to this clone: Other DNA sequences of this sample code for an identical CDR3. The chain combines TRBV12-5 with TRBJ2-5; D gene uncertain. CDR1 and CDR2 from the germline V gene are LGHNT and FRNRAP. V dropped 1 base and J dropped 5 bases, with 2 bases sitting between them. This CDR3 region has 11 residues. In DNA form, the CDR3 reads TGTGCTAGTGGTTTGGGGGAGACCCAGTACTTC. Protein sequence: CASGLGETQYF.

The chain recombines TRBV6-1 with TRBJ2-7; D not resolved. Germline V gene data show CDR1 as MNHNS and CDR2 as SASEGT. V lost 2 bases to trimming and J lost 3 bases, with 5 bases between them. The CDR3 spans 12 residues. Written as DNA, the CDR3 is TGTGCCAGCAGTGAATACGGCTACGAGCAGTACTTC. Encoded protein: CASSEYGYEQYF.